This T cell receptor beta chain is drawn from a study of CD8 T cells in ankylosing spondylitis. Germline assignment: CDR1 MNHEY and CDR2 SVGEGT. There are 14 residues in the CDR3. The germline V and J ends were trimmed by 0 bases and 8 bases, with 13 bases remaining between them. Via MiXCR, TCRdb re-called the 5' RACE reads, giving one row per CDR3 protein. The sample has hundreds of thousands of distinct CDR3 sequences, less than 25% seen once. This receptor was obtained from a female donor with ankylosing spondylitis or in good health (not recorded which). The sample taken for sequencing was blood, either unsorted or a sorted T cell fraction (not recorded which). The chain joins TRBV6-2 or TRBV6-3 to TRBJ1-1; no clear D gene. The CDR3 loop reads CASSYSWEDKEAFF. CDR3 DNA: TGTGCCAGCAGTTACTCGTGGGAGGATAAAGAAGCTTTCTTT.